Following are 27 T cell receptor beta chains from one sample sequenced in a study of cytomegalovirus exposure and HLA in healthy donors. In the PCR, 60 Vbeta and 13 Jbeta primers were used. Sequencing used immunoSEQ multiplex PCR; TCRdb keeps in-frame clones, though not all of them. The sample carries 200,000 to 250,000 clones, approximately 81% recorded once. What was sequenced was PBMCs. The receptors shown here come from a human donor in good health.

The V and J genes are TRBV6-5 and TRBJ2-7; D is perhaps TRBD1 (6 bases). Germline CDR1 is MNHEY and CDR2 is SVGAGI. The CDR3 consists of 15 residues. Trimming took off 4 bases at V and 3 bases at J, with 16 bases between the two ends. The CDR3 DNA reads as TGTGCCAGCAGTTCCCGGGACAAGTACTTCTACGAGCAGTACTTC. Translation: CASSSRDKYFYEQYF.

The rearrangement links TRBV9 to TRBJ2-1, with D perhaps matching TRBD1 (6 bases). V lost 8 bases to trimming and J lost 4 bases, with 25 bases between them. CDR1 and CDR2 (germline): SGDLS, YYNGEE. CDR3 length: 17 amino acids. CDR3 sequence (DNA): TGTGCCAGAGACACAGGGAAAAGAGGTCCGGTTTACAATGAGCAGTTCTTC. This gives the protein CARDTGKRGPVYNEQFF.

J is TRBJ2-2 and V is TRBV29-1; no clear D. This CDR3 has 12 residues. The V gene's germline CDR1 is SQVTM and CDR2 ANQGSEA. V shed 7 bases and J shed 4 bases, with 10 bases lying between them. In nucleotides, the CDR3 is TGCAGCGCTGACTCCGGCACCGGGGAGCTGTTTTTT. Translated: CSADSGTGELFF.

V is TRBV9 and J is TRBJ2-5; TRBD2 matches 7 bases. The end of the DNA aligns better with TRBJ2-7, so the J call may be wrong. The germline CDR1 and CDR2 sequences are SGDLS and YYNGEE. The CDR3 runs to 15 residues. The CDR3 nucleotides are TGTGCCAGCAGCGTATCCGGGACTACCTACTACGAGCAGTACTTC. Its translation is CASSVSGTTYYEQYF.

V gene TRBV6-1 combines with J gene TRBJ2-3, with 11 nucleotides matching TRBD2. Germline assignment: CDR1 MNHNS and CDR2 SASEGT. V was pared by 4 bases and J by 1 base, with 1 base of the junction left unmatched. This CDR3 is 15 amino acids long. CDR3 residues: CASSVLAGGTDTQYF. The DNA of the CDR3 is TGTGCCAGCAGTGTACTAGCGGGGGGCACAGATACGCAGTATTTT.

The gene calls are TRBV7-2 and TRBJ2-2; 10 nucleotides align to TRBD2. This CDR3 has 17 residues. V dropped 0 bases and J dropped 4; count of bases not matched to a gene: 5. CDR1 and CDR2 (germline): SGHTA, FQGNSA. This chain's CDR3 is CASSLALLAGVTGELFF. The DNA for the CDR3 is TGTGCCAGCAGCTTAGCGCTCCTAGCGGGAGTCACCGGGGAGCTGTTTTTT.

This chain connects TRBV7-8 to TRBJ2-7, with D possibly TRBD2 on 6 matching bases. There are 13 residues in the CDR3. V was clipped by 5 bases and J by 3 bases, with 11 bases between them. From germline, CDR1 is SGHVS and CDR2 FQNEAQ. Here the CDR3 reads CASSTSGLYEQYF. The CDR3 DNA reads as TGTGCCAGCAGCACCAGCGGGCTCTACGAGCAGTACTTC.

This chain links TRBV11-2 with TRBJ2-7; 9 bases agree with TRBD2. Germline V gene sequence: CDR1 SGHAT, CDR2 FQNNGV. Trimming removed 5 bases from V and 7 bases from J; junction bases left unmatched: 9. The CDR3 sequence is 14 residues long. CDR3 residues: CASSTLAGFQEQYF. The CDR3 nucleotides read TGTGCCAGCAGCACCCTAGCGGGATTCCAGGAGCAGTACTTC.

The chain couples TRBV9 to TRBJ2-3; 8 positions match TRBD2. The CDR3 is 15 amino acids. Trimming at V came to 0 bases and at J to 4 bases, leaving 4 bases not matched to a gene. CDR1 is SGDLS and CDR2 is YYNGEE in the germline V gene. This CDR3 is CASSVAAGEADTQYF. The CDR3 bases are TGTGCCAGCAGCGTAGCAGCGGGAGAGGCAGATACGCAGTATTTT.

The chain combines TRBV2 with TRBJ1-5; D unresolved. The germline V gene encodes CDR1 SNHLY and CDR2 FYNNEI. The CDR3 sequence is 13 residues long. Trimming removed 3 bases from V and 4 bases from J, with 7 bases in between. The CDR3 spells CASSEPRNQPQHF. The CDR3 DNA follows: TGTGCCAGCAGTGAGCCGAGAAATCAGCCCCAGCATTTT. The full variable domain, in which reference TRBV2 and TRBJ1-5 provide the parts outside the CDR3, is EPEVTQTPSHQVTQMGQEVILRCVPISNHLYFYWYRQILGQKVEFLVSFYNNEISEKSEIFDDQFSVERPDGSNFTLKIRSTKLEDSAMYFCASSEPRNQPQHFGDGTRLSIL.

The gene calls are TRBV11-3 and TRBJ2-7; TRBD2 matches 10 bases. Germline CDR1 reads SGHNT; CDR2 reads YENEEA. V was clipped by 4 bases and J by 9 bases; unmatched bases: 15. The CDR3 is 16 residues long. CDR3 sequence: CASSSPAGGPVVWQYF. In nucleotides, the CDR3 is TGTGCCAGCAGCTCTCCAGCGGGAGGGCCGGTCGTCTGGCAGTACTTC.

The CDR3 sequence: CASSPPRGTYNEQFF. Written as DNA, the CDR3 is TGTGCCAGTAGTCCCCCCAGGGGGACCTACAATGAGCAGTTCTTC. The chain has TRBV19 and TRBJ2-1; TRBD1 matches 7 bases. CDR3 length: 15 residues. The ends lost 5 bases at V and 2 bases at J; junction bases unmatched: 6. From germline, CDR1 is LNHDA and CDR2 SQIVND (reference sequence).

The chain couples TRBV21-1 to TRBJ2-5; the table calls TRBD2, which could not be checked here. TRBJ2-7 matches the DNA end more closely, so the J call is doubtful. TRBV21-1 has pseudogene status. The CDR3 spans 15 residues. CDR3 coding DNA: TGTGCCAGCAGCAAAGCCCCCGTATACTTCTACGAGCAGTACTTC. Its protein is CASSKAPVYFYEQYF.

V usage is TRBV5-1 and J usage is TRBJ2-1; TRBD1 agrees at 8 bases. V lost 1 base and J lost 5; bases outside the gene matches: 8. Germline V CDR1 and CDR2: SGHRS, YFSETQ. The CDR3 sequence is 16 residues long. The CDR3 loop is CASSLLGDRLNNEQFF. In DNA form, the CDR3 reads TGCGCCAGCAGCTTGTTGGGGGACAGGTTAAACAATGAGCAGTTCTTC.

V usage is TRBV2 and J usage is TRBJ2-5, with 10 nucleotides matching TRBD2. The CDR3 runs 14 residues. The germline V gene has CDR1 SNHLY and CDR2 FYNNEI. V lost 5 bases to trimming and J lost 3 bases; unmatched junction nucleotides: 3. The CDR3 sequence is CASSRGLAEETQYF. CDR3 DNA sequence: TGTGCCAGCAGTCGAGGACTAGCGGAAGAGACCCAGTACTTC.

The count of this clone is one. This chain connects TRBV4-3 to TRBJ2-7; 7 bases fit TRBD2. The CDR3 extends over 15 amino acids. Germline CDR1 reads LGHNA; CDR2 reads YSLEER. V trimming: 1 base; J trimming: 3 bases; junction bases outside the gene matches: 6. In nucleotides, the CDR3 is TGCGCCAGCAGCCAAGGGACTAGAGGGGTCTACGAGCAGTACTTC. Its translation: CASSQGTRGVYEQYF.

This chain connects TRBV18 to TRBJ2-7, with 11 bases identical to TRBD1. The germline V gene has CDR1 KGHSH and CDR2 LQKENI. The V and J ends lost 3 bases and 3 bases, in that order; junction bases with no gene match: 4. This CDR3 contains 15 residues. CDR3 protein: CASSPGTGGGYEQYF. The CDR3 DNA follows: TGTGCCAGCTCACCCGGGACAGGGGGGGGCTACGAGCAGTACTTC.

The V call is TRBV28, the J call TRBJ2-6, with a weak D call TRBD2 (5 bases). The CDR3 loop spans 20 amino acids. Germline values: CDR1 MDHEN, CDR2 SYDVKM. Trimming shortened V by 8 bases and J by 0 bases, and 26 bases separated the two germline ends. CDR3 in amino acids: CASLNSVGSAGSSGANVLTF. DNA of the CDR3: TGTGCCAGCCTGAACAGCGTCGGGTCCGCGGGTTCCTCTGGGGCCAACGTCCTGACTTTC.

In this sample, this clone turned up once. The chain recombines TRBV21-1 with TRBJ2-5; TRBD1 reflects the table's D call only, with no check against the DNA. TRBV21-1 is a listed pseudogene. This CDR3 comprises 17 residues. The CDR3 sequence is CASSRRRDRSYQETQYF. For the CDR3, the DNA is TGTGCCAGCAGCCGGAGGAGGGACAGATCGTACCAAGAGACCCAGTACTTC.

V gene TRBV7-2 combines with J gene TRBJ2-1; D may be TRBD2 (6 bases). The CDR3 has 15 amino acids. Looked up from germline, CDR1 is SGHTA and CDR2 is FQGNSA. Trimming pared 1 base from V and 7 bases from J, leaving 14 bases between. Here the CDR3 DNA reads TGTGCCAGCAGCTTAGTACGACTAGTCAGTAATGAGCAGTTCTTC. Its protein product is CASSLVRLVSNEQFF.

The rearrangement links TRBV10-3 to TRBJ1-2; D gene ambiguous. Germline CDR1 ENHRY, CDR2 SYGVKD. The V end was cut by 0 bases, the J end by 2 bases, with 13 bases between. The CDR3 is made up of 16 amino acids. In DNA, the CDR3 is TGTGCCATCAGTGAGTCACAATTGGGCGCAAACTATGGCTACACCTTC. Translating it yields CAISESQLGANYGYTF.

This chain connects TRBV2 to TRBJ1-3; D might be TRBD1 (5 bases). CDR1 and CDR2 from the germline V gene are SNHLY and FYNNEI. Deletions cut 6 bases from V and 0 bases from J, with 18 bases between. The CDR3 spans 17 residues. CDR3 in amino acids: CASSRQGLLSSGNTIYF. The CDR3 nucleotides are TGTGCCAGCAGCCGGCAGGGCCTTCTCAGCTCTGGAAACACCATATATTTT.

J is TRBJ2-7 and V is TRBV9; D gene unclear. V was shortened by 6 bases and J by 0 bases, with 16 bases between the two germline ends. The CDR3 sequence is 15 residues long. Germline V gene data show CDR1 as SGDLS and CDR2 as YYNGEE. The CDR3 coding sequence is TGTGCCAGCAATCTGGGCGATCCAAGCTCCTACGAGCAGTACTTC. Translating gives CASNLGDPSSYEQYF.

This clone has just a few counts. This rearrangement joins TRBV25-1 to TRBJ2-3; 7 nucleotides agree with TRBD1. The CDR3 loop spans 15 amino acids. CDR1 and CDR2 from the germline V gene are MGHDK and SYGVNS. The V gene end was trimmed by 5 bases and the J gene end by 4 bases; junction bases not matched to a gene: 9. This CDR3 is CASSYKQGSADTQYF. CDR3 sequence (DNA): TGTGCCAGCAGTTATAAACAGGGGTCAGCAGATACGCAGTATTTT. Filled out from reference TRBV25-1 and TRBJ2-3, the complete variable domain reads EADIYQTPRYLVIGTGKKITLECSQTMGHDKMYWYQQDPGMELHLIHYSYGVNSTEKGDLSSESTVSRIRTEHFPLTLESARPSHTSQYLCASSYKQGSADTQYFGPGTRLTVL.

The chain employs TRBV11-2 and TRBJ1-1; maybe TRBD1 (6 bases). Germline lookup yields CDR1 SGHAT and CDR2 FQNNGV. The CDR3 covers 12 residues. V was pared by 6 bases and J by 12 bases, with 17 bases between. The CDR3 DNA reads as TGTGCCAGCAGTAGAAACAGGGAGTTGACTTTCTTT. This codes for CASSRNRELTFF.

The chain employs TRBV7-2 and TRBJ2-7; 8 bases agree with TRBD2. Germline V lookup: CDR1 SGHTA, CDR2 FQGNSA. V lost 5 bases and J lost 1; bases outside the gene matches: 10. The CDR3 runs 16 residues. CDR3 nucleotides: TGTGCCAGCAGCCTACAACCTAGCGGGTATTCCTACGAGCAGTACTTC. Translating it yields CASSLQPSGYSYEQYF.

The chain joins TRBV7-2 to TRBJ2-1, with 10 bases that match TRBD2. The CDR3 has 16 residues. Trimming cost V 1 base and J 10 bases; bases outside gene matches: 10. The germline V gene encodes CDR1 SGHTA and CDR2 FQGNSA. In DNA form, the CDR3 reads TGTGCCAGCAGCTTAGGGATAGCGGGAGGCCGGGGGGAGCAGTTCTTC. This translates into CASSLGIAGGRGEQFF.